These 6 T cell receptor beta chains were all obtained from the same sample, sequenced in a study of T cell repertoires in cytomegalovirus infection. TCRdb ran MiXCR on the reads and lists one entry per CDR3 protein. This sample has around 190,000 distinct CDR3 sequences, with roughly an eighth found just once. Sequencing was done on a sample of PBMCs. The source of these receptors is a human donor in good health (CMV status not recorded). Some clones in this sample may be carry-over from other donors' samples.

This clonotype was picked up a small number of times. The J gene is TRBJ1-6, the V gene TRBV28; TRBD1 matches 7 bases. V lost 2 bases to trimming and J lost 8 bases; unmatched junction nucleotides: 6. This CDR3 spans 15 amino acids. CDR1 and CDR2 from the germline V gene are MDHEN and SYDVKM. The CDR3 protein is CASSLTGQNDSPLHF. The CDR3 nucleotides read TGTGCCAGCAGTTTAACGGGACAGAACGATTCACCCCTCCACTTT.

The rearrangement links TRBV5-1 to TRBJ2-5; 11 bases match TRBD2. The CDR3 loop spans 14 amino acids. CDR1 and CDR2 (germline): SGHRS, YFSETQ. The J segment lost 2 bases and the V segment lost 5 bases, leaving 2 bases of the junction unmatched. CDR3 sequence (DNA): TGCGCCAGCAGGGGACTAGCGGAACAAGAGACCCAGTACTTC. Amino acid sequence: CASRGLAEQETQYF.

This clonotype has ten or more counts. This chain connects TRBV7-2 to TRBJ2-1; 13 bases map to TRBD2. V gave up 2 bases and J gave up 6 bases; unmatched junction bases: 7. There are 17 residues in the CDR3. Per the germline V gene, CDR1 is SGHTA and CDR2 is FQGNSA. CDR3 amino acids: CASSLRTSGRKGNEQFF. Here the CDR3 DNA reads TGTGCCAGCAGCTTACGGACTAGCGGGAGAAAGGGCAATGAGCAGTTCTTC.

A few counts support this clonotype. The chain carries TRBV7-3 and TRBJ2-1, with 11 bases fitting TRBD2. This CDR3 is built from 17 residues. The germline V gene has CDR1 SGHTA and CDR2 FQGTGA. With 2 bases clipped from V and 4 bases from J, the junction kept 7 bases outside the gene matches. The CDR3 protein is CASSLLAGGLIYNEQFF. In nucleotides, the CDR3 is TGTGCCAGCAGCTTATTAGCGGGAGGGCTCATATACAATGAGCAGTTCTTC.

This clonotype was picked up many times. The genes are TRBV6-2 or TRBV6-3 and TRBJ2-7; D perhaps matches TRBD1 (5 bases). Looked up from germline, CDR1 is MNHEY and CDR2 is SVGEGT. This CDR3 has 12 residues. The V and J ends lost 9 bases and 3 bases respectively, with 12 bases between them. The CDR3 DNA reads TGTGCCAGTATGACAGACGTCTACGAGCAGTACTTC. Translating gives CASMTDVYEQYF.

The chain links TRBV12-3 or TRBV12-4 to TRBJ2-7; TRBD1 might be the D (6 bases). V gave up 5 bases and J gave up 0 bases, with 11 bases separating them. There are 14 residues in the CDR3. The CDR3 reads CASSLRTDSYEQYF. The CDR3 DNA follows: TGTGCCAGCAGTCTACGGACAGACTCCTACGAGCAGTACTTC.